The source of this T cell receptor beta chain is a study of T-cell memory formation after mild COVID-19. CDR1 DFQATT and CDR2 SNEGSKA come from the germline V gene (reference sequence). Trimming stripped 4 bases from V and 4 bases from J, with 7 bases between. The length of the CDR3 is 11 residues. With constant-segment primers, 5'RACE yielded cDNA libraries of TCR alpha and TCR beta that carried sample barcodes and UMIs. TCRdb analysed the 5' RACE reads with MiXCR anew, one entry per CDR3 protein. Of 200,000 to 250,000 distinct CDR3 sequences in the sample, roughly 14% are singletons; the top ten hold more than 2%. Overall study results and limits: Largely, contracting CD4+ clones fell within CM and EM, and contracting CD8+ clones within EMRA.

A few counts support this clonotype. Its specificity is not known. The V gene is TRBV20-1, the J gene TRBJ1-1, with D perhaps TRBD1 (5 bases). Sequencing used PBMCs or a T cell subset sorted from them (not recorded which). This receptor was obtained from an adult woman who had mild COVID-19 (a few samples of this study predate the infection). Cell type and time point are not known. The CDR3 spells CSATGGTEAFF. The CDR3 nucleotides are TGCAGTGCTACGGGGGGCACTGAAGCTTTCTTT.